A single T cell receptor beta chain is shown here with its context. Its antigen is not known. The data originate from a study of cytomegalovirus exposure and HLA in healthy donors. The study, taken as a whole, reports: CMV antigen specificity of a few CMV-associated chains was confirmed in vitro. Clusters of TCRs from the first cohort tended to co-occur in the 130 or so validation repertoires (as a later analysis found).

Clones were sequenced by immunoSEQ multiplex PCR, and TCRdb holds only the in-frame ones, with some missing. The table lists about 140,000 clones, 70% to 90% of them singletons, with 1.4% to 1.5% in the top ten. The sample consisted of PBMCs. The sequence was collected from a woman in her twenties or thirties in good health and CMV-seronegative.

The CDR3 nucleotides read TGTGCCAGCAGTTTACCTCGGGACAGGGATAGCAATCAGCCCCAGCATTTT. Amino acid sequence: CASSLPRDRDSNQPQHF. The chain employs TRBV28 and TRBJ1-5; the match to TRBD1 covers 9 bases. The CDR3 is 17 amino acids. V lost 2 bases to trimming and J lost 0 bases; unmatched junction nucleotides: 5. Germline V gene sequence: CDR1 MDHEN, CDR2 SYDVKM.